This T cell receptor beta chain was recorded in a study of radiotherapy plus CTLA-4 blockade in lung cancer. Study background: Disease control reached approximately 29%, with objective responses in over 15%. Findings and limits, study-wide: Once radiotherapy plus ipilimumab had been given, TCR clones derived from tumor expanded in blood. Early blood T cell clone dynamics reportedly forecast response best, with interferon-beta.

On this clone: Its antigen is not identified.

The assay was immunoSEQ multiplex PCR, and TCRdb's table has in-frame clones only and misses some. The repertoire holds some 66,000 clones, about 83% seen once, with about 4% in the top ten. V dropped 0 bases and J dropped 13; count of bases not matched to a gene: 13. The CDR3 extends over 16 amino acids. Germline CDR1 reads SGHDT; CDR2 reads YYEEEE. Chemo-refractory metastatic non-small-cell lung cancer patients received focal radiation with ipilimumab CTLA-4 blockade. The origin of this receptor is a human donor with non-small cell lung cancer who had a partial response to radiotherapy plus ipilimumab. The gene calls are TRBV5-6 and TRBJ2-1, with TRBD2 identical over 10 bases. Source: peripheral blood, taken from a patient treated with radiotherapy plus ipilimumab. The DNA of the CDR3 is TGTGCCAGCAGCTTGGGTGTTAGCGGGAGGCCGGGGATACAGTTCTTC. It specifies CASSLGVSGRPGIQFF.